What follows is one T cell receptor beta chain and its context. The sample originates from a study of blood T cell repertoires in COVID-19. Study at large: Both acute and convalescent COVID-19 samples were obtained from the United States, Italy and Spain. PBMCs, B-cell-depleted T cells, or T cells provided the cDNA or gDNA that made up the material.

Recovered status in Cohort 3 required two negative PCRs, clearance, or symptom resolution. Data came from immunoSEQ multiplex PCR; TCRdb stores just in-frame clones and leaves some out. The repertoire has 380,000 or so clones, around 87% of them found once; the top ten carry 1.3%. The sequencing input was PBMCs or T cells enriched from blood (not recorded which). The sequence was collected from a man in his thirties or forties who had recovered from COVID-19.

CDR3 residues: CASSAGTGGNTIYF. The CDR3 bases are TGTGCCAGCAGTGCCGGGACAGGGGGAAACACCATATATTTT. V and J are TRBV27 and TRBJ1-3, with 9 bases identical to TRBD1. Germline V lookup: CDR1 MNHEY, CDR2 SMNVEV (reference sequence). This CDR3 region has 14 residues. With 5 bases clipped from V and 4 bases from J, the junction kept 3 bases outside the gene matches.